This paragraph reports one TCR beta chain. Its antigen is as yet unknown. These data belong to a study of PD-1 blockade in classical Hodgkin lymphoma. Study observations and caveats: Relative to healthy donors, newly diagnosed patients reportedly had lower baseline TCR diversity, which was reported as lower still in relapsed/refractory patients.

The CDR3 consists of 14 residues. V dropped 5 bases and J dropped 0 bases, with 9 bases sitting between them. Germline V gives CDR1 KGHSH, CDR2 LQKENI. Assay used: immunoSEQ multiplex PCR; TCRdb lists only in-frame clones, some missing. The repertoire consists of approximately 84,000 clones, with about nine tenths occurring once and the leading ten covering 20% to 25%. Every patient relapsed after autologous stem cell transplantation, and brentuximab vedotin exposure varied. The sequencing used peripheral blood mononuclear cells (PBMCs), collected at baseline. This receptor was identified in a human donor with classical Hodgkin lymphoma. This sequence joins TRBV18 and TRBJ2-3; the D call may be TRBD1 or TRBD2 (5 bases each). The CDR3 loop reads CASSEGLSTDTQYF. As DNA, the CDR3 is TGTGCCAGCTCAGAGGGGCTTAGCACAGATACGCAGTATTTT.